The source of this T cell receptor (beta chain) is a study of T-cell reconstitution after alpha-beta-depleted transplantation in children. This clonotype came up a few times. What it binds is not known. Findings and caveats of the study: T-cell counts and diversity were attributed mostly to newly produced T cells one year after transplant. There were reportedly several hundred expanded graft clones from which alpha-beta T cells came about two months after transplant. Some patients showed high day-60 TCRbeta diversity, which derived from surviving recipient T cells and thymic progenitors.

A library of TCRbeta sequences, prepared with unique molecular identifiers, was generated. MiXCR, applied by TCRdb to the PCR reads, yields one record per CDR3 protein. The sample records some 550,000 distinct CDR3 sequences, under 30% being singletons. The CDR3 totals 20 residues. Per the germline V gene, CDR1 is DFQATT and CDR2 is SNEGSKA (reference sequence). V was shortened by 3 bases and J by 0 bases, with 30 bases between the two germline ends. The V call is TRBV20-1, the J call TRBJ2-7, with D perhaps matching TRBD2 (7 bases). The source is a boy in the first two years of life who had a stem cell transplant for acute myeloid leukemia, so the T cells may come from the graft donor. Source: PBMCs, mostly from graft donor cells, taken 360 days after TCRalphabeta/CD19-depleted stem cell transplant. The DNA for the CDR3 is TGCAGTGCTAGCCCTCTAGGGGGGGACTCAACAATTAAGAGCTCCTACGAGCAGTACTTC. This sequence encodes CSASPLGGDSTIKSSYEQYF.